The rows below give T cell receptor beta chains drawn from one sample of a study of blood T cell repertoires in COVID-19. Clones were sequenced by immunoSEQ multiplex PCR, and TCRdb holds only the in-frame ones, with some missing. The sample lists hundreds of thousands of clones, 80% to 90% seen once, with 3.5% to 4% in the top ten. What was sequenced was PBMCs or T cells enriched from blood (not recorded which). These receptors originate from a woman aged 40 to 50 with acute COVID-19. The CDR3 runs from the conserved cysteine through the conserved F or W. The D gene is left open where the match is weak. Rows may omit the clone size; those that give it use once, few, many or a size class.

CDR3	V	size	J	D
CASNNRGYTDTQYF	TRBV14	NA	TRBJ2-3	TRBD1
CASSPDRVANYGYTF	TRBV7-2	NA	TRBJ1-2	TRBD1
CASSITGAAETQYF	TRBV5-4	NA	TRBJ2-5	TRBD1
CASSLVRSPLVPYEQYF	TRBV11-2	NA	TRBJ2-7	NA
CASSYLSGTSYNEQFF	TRBV6-5	once	TRBJ2-1	TRBD2
CASSPGTGANYGYTF	TRBV4-2	once	TRBJ1-2	TRBD1
CASSSSGAGAKNIQYF	TRBV28	NA	TRBJ2-4	NA
CASSVAPGFSYEQYF	TRBV9	NA	TRBJ2-7	NA
CASSQAGGISYEQYF	TRBV3-1/TRBV3-2	NA	TRBJ2-7	TRBD1
CASSLWRQETEQYF	TRBV28	NA	TRBJ2-7	NA
CASSFPSGNQETQYF	TRBV7-9	NA	TRBJ2-5	TRBD2
CATSDLGTSGGYEQFF	TRBV24-1	NA	TRBJ2-1	TRBD2
CASSSGYEQFF	TRBV7-9	NA	TRBJ2-1	NA
CASSPGGPTGGANYGYTF	TRBV7-3	NA	TRBJ1-2	TRBD1
CASSHSGRAVRSADTQYF	TRBV7-9	NA	TRBJ2-3	TRBD2
CASSFGQREGQPQHF	TRBV2	NA	TRBJ1-5	NA
CASGTVYSNQPQHF	TRBV6-5	NA	TRBJ1-5	TRBD1
CASSSYRAGANVLTF	TRBV9	once	TRBJ2-6	NA
CASSSQSSGADTQYF	TRBV7-2	NA	TRBJ2-3	NA
CASSLTANQPQHF	TRBV7-9	NA	TRBJ1-5	NA
CASSPLGPRDLGTDNEQFF	TRBV19	NA	TRBJ2-1	NA
CAWSLGAYEQYF	TRBV30	NA	TRBJ2-7	NA
CASKDSPSSYNEQFF	TRBV28	NA	TRBJ2-1	NA
CASSESGVNQPQHF	TRBV2	NA	TRBJ1-5	NA
CASSLGASYFYNEQFF	TRBV5-1	NA	TRBJ2-1	NA
CSAAGGYEQFF	TRBV20-1	NA	TRBJ2-1	TRBD2
CASKAGTANPPLHF	TRBV2	NA	TRBJ1-6	TRBD1
CASSRTGISYEQYF	TRBV25-1	NA	TRBJ2-7	TRBD1
CARTGGSYNEQFF	TRBV30	NA	TRBJ2-1	TRBD2
CASSWTGGRSYEQYF	TRBV6-2/TRBV6-3	once	TRBJ2-7	TRBD1
CASSLGSGRGSYNEQFF	TRBV5-1	NA	TRBJ2-1	TRBD2
CASSLEFRTAQETQYF	TRBV5-1	NA	TRBJ2-5	NA
CASFTGAGFGDTQYF	TRBV28	NA	TRBJ2-3	TRBD2
CASSFYSRGLDGELFF	TRBV11-2	NA	TRBJ2-2	NA
CASTLLGSTGSETQYF	TRBV7-9	NA	TRBJ2-5	TRBD1
CASDQGANYGYTF	TRBV28	NA	TRBJ1-2	TRBD1
CASSQPSANNEQFF	TRBV4-1	NA	TRBJ2-1	NA
CASSERGGPTTSGRSSYEQYF	TRBV6-1	NA	TRBJ2-7	TRBD2
CASSIDRGNNQPQHF	TRBV19	NA	TRBJ1-5	NA
CASSPMTGIGAEAFF	TRBV18	once	TRBJ1-1	TRBD1
CASSTGNNQPQHF	TRBV5-5	NA	TRBJ1-5	NA
CASSKSTGYAYEQYF	TRBV21-1	few	TRBJ2-7	NA
CAISEVDRGPYQPQHF	TRBV10-3	NA	TRBJ1-5	TRBD1
CASSPRDFYEQYF	TRBV19	NA	TRBJ2-7	NA
CASSLLTGDEGSF	TRBV7-7	NA	TRBJ2-7	NA
CSVEVLGNGYTF	TRBV29-1	NA	TRBJ1-2	NA
CASSHYEGEAFF	TRBV18	NA	TRBJ1-1	NA